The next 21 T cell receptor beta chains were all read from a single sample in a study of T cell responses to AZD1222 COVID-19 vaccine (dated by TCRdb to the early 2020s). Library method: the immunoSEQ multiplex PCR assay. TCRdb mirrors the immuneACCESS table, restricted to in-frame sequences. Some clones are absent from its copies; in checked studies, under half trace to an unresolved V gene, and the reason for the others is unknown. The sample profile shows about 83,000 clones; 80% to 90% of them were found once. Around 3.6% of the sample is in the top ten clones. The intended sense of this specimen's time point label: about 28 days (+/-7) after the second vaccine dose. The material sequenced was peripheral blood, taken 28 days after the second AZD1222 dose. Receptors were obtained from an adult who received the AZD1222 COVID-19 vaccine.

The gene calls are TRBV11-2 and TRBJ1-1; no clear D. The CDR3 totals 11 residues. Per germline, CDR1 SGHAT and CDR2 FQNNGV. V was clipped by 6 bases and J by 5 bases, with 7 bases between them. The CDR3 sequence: CASSERTEAFF. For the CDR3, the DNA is TGTGCCAGCAGTGAACGGACTGAAGCTTTCTTT.

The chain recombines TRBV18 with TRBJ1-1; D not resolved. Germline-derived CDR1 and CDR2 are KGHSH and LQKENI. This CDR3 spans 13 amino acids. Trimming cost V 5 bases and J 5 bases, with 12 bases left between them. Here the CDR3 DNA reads TGTGCCAGCTCAACACTTGGGGAGACTGAAGCTTTCTTT. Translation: CASSTLGETEAFF.

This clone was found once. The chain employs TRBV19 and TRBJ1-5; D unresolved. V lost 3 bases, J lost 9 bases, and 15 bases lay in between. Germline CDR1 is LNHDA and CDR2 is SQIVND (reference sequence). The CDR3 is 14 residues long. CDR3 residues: CASSMEAVRTPQHF. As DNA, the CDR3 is TGTGCCAGTAGTATGGAGGCAGTCCGGACGCCCCAGCATTTT. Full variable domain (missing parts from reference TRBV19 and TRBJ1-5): DGGITQSPKYLFRKEGQNVTLSCEQNLNHDAMYWYRQDPGQGLRLIYYSQIVNDFQKGDIAEGYSVSREKKESFPLTVTSAQKNPTAFYLCASSMEAVRTPQHFGDGTRLSIL.

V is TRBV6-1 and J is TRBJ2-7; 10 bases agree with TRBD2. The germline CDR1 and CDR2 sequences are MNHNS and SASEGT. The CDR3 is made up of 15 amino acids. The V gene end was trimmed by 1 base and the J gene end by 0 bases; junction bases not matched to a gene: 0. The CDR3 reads CASSEERGGSYEQYF. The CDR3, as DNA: TGTGCCAGCAGTGAAGAGCGGGGGGGCTCCTACGAGCAGTACTTC.

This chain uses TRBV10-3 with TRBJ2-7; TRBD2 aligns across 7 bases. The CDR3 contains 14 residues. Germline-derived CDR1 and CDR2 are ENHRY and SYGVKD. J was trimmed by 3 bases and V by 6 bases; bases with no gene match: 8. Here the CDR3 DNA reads TGTGCCATCAGGGGGAGGGCAGAGGGCTACGAGCAGTACTTC. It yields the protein CAIRGRAEGYEQYF.

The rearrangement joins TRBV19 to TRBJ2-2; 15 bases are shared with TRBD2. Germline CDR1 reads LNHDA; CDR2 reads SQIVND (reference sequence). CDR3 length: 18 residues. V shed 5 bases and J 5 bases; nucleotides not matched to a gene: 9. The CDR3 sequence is CASSSSGTSGGQTGELFF. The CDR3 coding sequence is TGTGCCAGTAGTTCATCCGGGACTAGCGGGGGGCAGACCGGGGAGCTGTTTTTT.

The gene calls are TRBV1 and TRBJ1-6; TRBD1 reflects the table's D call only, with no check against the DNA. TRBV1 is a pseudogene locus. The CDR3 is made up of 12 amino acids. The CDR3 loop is CTRDRRNSPLHF. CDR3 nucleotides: TGCACCAGGGACAGGAGAAATTCACCCCTCCACTTT.

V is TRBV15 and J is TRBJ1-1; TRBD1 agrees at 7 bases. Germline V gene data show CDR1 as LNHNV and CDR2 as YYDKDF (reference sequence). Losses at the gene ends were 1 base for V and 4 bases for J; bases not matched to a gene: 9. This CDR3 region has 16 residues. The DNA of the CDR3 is TGTGCCACCAGCAGAGGGCCAGAGACAGGGCTCACTGAAGCTTTCTTT. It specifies CATSRGPETGLTEAFF.

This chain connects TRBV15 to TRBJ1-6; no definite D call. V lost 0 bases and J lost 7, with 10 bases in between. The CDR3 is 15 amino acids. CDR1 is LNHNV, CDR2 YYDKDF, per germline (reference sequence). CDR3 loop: CATSRERGRNSPLHF. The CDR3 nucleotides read TGTGCCACCAGCAGAGAGCGGGGTCGCAATTCACCCCTCCACTTT. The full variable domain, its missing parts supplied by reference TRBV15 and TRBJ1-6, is DAMVIQNPRYQVTQFGKPVTLSCSQTLNHNVMYWYQQKSSQAPKLLFHYYDKDFNNEADTPDNFQSRRPNTSFCFLDIRSPGLGDTAMYLCATSRERGRNSPLHFGNGTRLTVT.

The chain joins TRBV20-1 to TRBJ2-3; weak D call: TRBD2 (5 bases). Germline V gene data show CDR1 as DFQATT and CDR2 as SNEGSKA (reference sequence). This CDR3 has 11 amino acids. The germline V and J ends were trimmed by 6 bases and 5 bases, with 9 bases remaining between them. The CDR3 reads CSALLGDTQYF. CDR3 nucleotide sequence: TGCAGTGCATTACTAGGAGATACGCAGTATTTT.

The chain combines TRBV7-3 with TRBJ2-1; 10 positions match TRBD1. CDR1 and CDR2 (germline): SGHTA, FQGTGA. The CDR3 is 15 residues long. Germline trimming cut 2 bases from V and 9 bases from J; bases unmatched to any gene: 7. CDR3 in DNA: TGTGCCAGCAGCTTACGACAGGGGGCCCGTGGTGAGCAGTTCTTC. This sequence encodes CASSLRQGARGEQFF.

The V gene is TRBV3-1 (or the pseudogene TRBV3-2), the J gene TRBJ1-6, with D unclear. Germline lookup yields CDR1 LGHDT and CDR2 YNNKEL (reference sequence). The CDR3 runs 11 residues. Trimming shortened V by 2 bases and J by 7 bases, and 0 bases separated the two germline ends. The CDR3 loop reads CASSQNSPLHF. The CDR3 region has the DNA TGTGCCAGCAGCCAAAATTCACCCCTCCACTTT.

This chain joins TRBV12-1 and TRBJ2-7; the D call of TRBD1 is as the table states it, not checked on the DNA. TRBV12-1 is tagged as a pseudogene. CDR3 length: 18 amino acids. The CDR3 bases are TGTGCCAGCAGCTTTGTACAAACCTCGGGACAGGCCACCTACGAGCAGTACTTC. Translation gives CASSFVQTSGQATYEQYF.

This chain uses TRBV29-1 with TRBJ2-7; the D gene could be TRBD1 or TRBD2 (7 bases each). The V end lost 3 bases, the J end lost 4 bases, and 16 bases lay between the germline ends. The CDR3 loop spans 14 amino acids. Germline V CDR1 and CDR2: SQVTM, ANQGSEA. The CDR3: CSVEGGGGRYEQYF. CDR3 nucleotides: TGCAGCGTTGAGGGGGGAGGGGGCAGATACGAGCAGTACTTC.

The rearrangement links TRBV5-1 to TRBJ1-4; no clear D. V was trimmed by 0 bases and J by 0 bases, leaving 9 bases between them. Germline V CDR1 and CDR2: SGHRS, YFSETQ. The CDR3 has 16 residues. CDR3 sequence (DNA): TGCGCCAGCAGCTTGGGGACGGTTACAACTAATGAAAAACTGTTTTTT. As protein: CASSLGTVTTNEKLFF.

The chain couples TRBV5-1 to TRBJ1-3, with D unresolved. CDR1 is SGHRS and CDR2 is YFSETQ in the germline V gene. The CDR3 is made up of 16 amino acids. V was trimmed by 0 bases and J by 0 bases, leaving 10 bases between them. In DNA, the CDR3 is TGCGCCAGCAGCTTGGCCGGTCACGTCTCTGGAAACACCATATATTTT. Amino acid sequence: CASSLAGHVSGNTIYF.

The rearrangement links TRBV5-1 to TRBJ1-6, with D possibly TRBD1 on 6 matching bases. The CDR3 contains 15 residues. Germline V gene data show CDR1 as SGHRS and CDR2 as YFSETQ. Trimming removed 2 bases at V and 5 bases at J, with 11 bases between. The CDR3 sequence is CASSFAGQDNSPLHF. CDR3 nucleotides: TGCGCCAGCAGCTTCGCGGGACAAGATAATTCACCCCTCCACTTT.

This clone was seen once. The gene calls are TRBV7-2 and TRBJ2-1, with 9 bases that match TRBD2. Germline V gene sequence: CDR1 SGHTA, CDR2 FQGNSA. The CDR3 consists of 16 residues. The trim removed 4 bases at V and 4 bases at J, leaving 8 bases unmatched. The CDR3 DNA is TGTGCCAGCAGCTGGCTTCTAGCGGGGAATTACAATGAGCAGTTCTTC. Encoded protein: CASSWLLAGNYNEQFF. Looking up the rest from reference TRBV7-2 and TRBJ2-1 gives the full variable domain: GAGVSQSPSNKVTEKGKDVELRCDPISGHTALYWYRQSLGQGLEFLIYFQGNSAPDKSGLPSDRFSAERTGGSVSTLTIQRTQQEDSAVYLCASSWLLAGNYNEQFFGPGTRLTVL.

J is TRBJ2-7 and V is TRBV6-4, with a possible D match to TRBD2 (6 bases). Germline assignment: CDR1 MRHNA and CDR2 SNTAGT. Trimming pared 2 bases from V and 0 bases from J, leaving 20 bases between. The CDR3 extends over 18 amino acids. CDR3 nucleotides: TGTGCCAGCAGTGACGCGGGGAGCCCTGTTTCGTACTCCTACGAGCAGTACTTC. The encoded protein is CASSDAGSPVSYSYEQYF.

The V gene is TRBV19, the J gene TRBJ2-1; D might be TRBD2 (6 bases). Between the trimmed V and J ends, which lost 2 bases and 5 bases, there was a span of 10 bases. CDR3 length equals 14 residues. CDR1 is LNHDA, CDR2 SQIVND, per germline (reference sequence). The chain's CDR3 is CASSITGRNNEQFF. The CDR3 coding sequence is TGTGCCAGTAGTATAACGGGGAGGAACAATGAGCAGTTCTTC.

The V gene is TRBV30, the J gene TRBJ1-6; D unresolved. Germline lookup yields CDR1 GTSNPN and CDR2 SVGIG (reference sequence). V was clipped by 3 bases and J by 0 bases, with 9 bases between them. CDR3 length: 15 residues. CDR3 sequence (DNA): TGTGCCTGGAGGCCAGCCAGCTCCTATAATTCACCCCTCCACTTT. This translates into CAWRPASSYNSPLHF. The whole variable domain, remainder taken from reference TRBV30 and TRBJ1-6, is SQTIHQWPATLVQPVGSPLSLECTVEGTSNPNLYWYRQAAGRGLQLLFYSVGIGQISSEVPQNLSASRPQDRQFILSSKKLLLSDSGFYLCAWRPASSYNSPLHFGNGTRLTVT.